Listed below are T cell receptor beta chains from one sample, sequenced in a study of T cell changes during pregnancy in multiple sclerosis. The method was immunoSEQ multiplex PCR; TCRdb's version includes in-frame clones alone and lacks a portion of them. In the table there are 80,000 to 130,000 clones, around 90% of which are singletons. The material sequenced was peripheral blood, taken in the second trimester of pregnancy. The source is a female donor with multiple sclerosis, enrolled in a pregnancy study. Both conserved end residues are part of each CDR3. Each record gives: CDR3 length, V gene, CDR3 protein.

15	TRBV13	CASSLERGQAGELFF
15	TRBV5-6	CASSLVGQLNTEAFF
16	TRBV27	CASSFLGQGYLETQYF
12	TRBV18	CASSQGNQPQHF
19	TRBV4-2	CASSPFRGRDRGYNSPLHF
18	TRBV9	CASSVGLTAAWDNNEQFF
15	TRBV2	CASSVSGDPKNIQYF
13	TRBV19	CASSGQARETQYF
13	TRBV30	CAWSVGDYTEAFF
17	TRBV11-2	CASSFSVGADSNQPQHF
12	TRBV7-9	CASSPLGNTIYF
17	TRBV18	CASSPPNLAGGADTQYF
14	TRBV7-3	CASSLKTGTGELFF
17	TRBV5-1	CASSLALPIGAIGELFF
18	TRBV5-1	CASSLAGLAGGTTDTQYF
20	TRBV18	CASSTRGYRGQRANTGELFF
15	TRBV7-2	CASSLGPGEADEQYF
14	TRBV9	CASSGGHGSYEQYF
14	TRBV5-1	CASSLEGLRNTIYF
14	TRBV5-6	CASSPRGVNTEAFF
13	TRBV28	CASSLTGLYGYTF
13	TRBV5-1	CASSLGAGNGYTF
15	TRBV5-1	CASSLLRGGDNEQFF
14	TRBV6-4	CASSDSRQGRGYTF
14	TRBV23-1	CASSQTRHPTEAFF
12	TRBV5-6	CASSTGRTEAFF
18	TRBV1	CTSTPDPPRGRGTDTQYF
15	TRBV2	CASSGGPIRDYGYTF
12	TRBV28	CASSLRGYEQYF
15	TRBV9	CASSVGSLSNQPQHF
14	TRBV13	CASSSGRGNQPQHF
13	TRBV19	CASSTGLNYGYTF
16	TRBV7-2	CASSLVASADSYEQYF
15	TRBV18	CASSPQASGSNEQYF
16	TRBV25-1	CASSEPPAEAYNEQFF
12	TRBV6-6	CASNTRQGKAFF
15	TRBV7-9	CASSSPTRWNTEAFF
13	TRBV6-6	CASSYSSRTEAFF
14	TRBV15	CATSRAHGTYEQYF
15	TRBV11-2	CASSPQGGQGHEQYF
17	TRBV18	CASSTAGTGGPREKLFF
15	TRBV19	CASSPRDIGRNGYTF
14	TRBV2	CASSEAEGLRGAFF
17	TRBV5-1	CASSIRQSSSGANVLTF
14	TRBV2	CASIPVGGWTEAFF
15	TRBV7-6	CASSLGLVGVNEQFF
14	TRBV28	CASTPGGGNQPQHF
17	TRBV9	CASSPLGGLTGYNEQFF
14	TRBV30	CAWSVGTVNTEAFF
15	TRBV28	CASSFLAGADNEQFF
14	TRBV5-1	CASSAVPGLNEQFF
15	TRBV5-1	CASSVTLGSNQPQHF